The count of the clone carrying this T cell receptor beta chain is one. Source study methods: Quantification of nucleated cells was approximated via reference gene primer amplification. The assay was immunoSEQ multiplex PCR, and TCRdb's table has in-frame clones only and misses some. V and J calls and clone size follow that table, whereas D and trimming were derived from the DNA. The sample consists of roughly 250,000 clones, around 82% of them appearing once. This specimen belongs to a study of blood T cell repertoires in COVID-19. At the level of the study: From the United States, Italy and Spain came samples of acute and convalescent COVID-19. Sources were T cells, B-cell-depleted T cells, or PBMCs; the material itself was cDNA or gDNA.

Sequencing input: peripheral blood. The sequence was obtained from a woman older than 75 with active or convalescent COVID-19.

CDR3 protein: CAISDLAGASPLHF. For the CDR3, the DNA is TGTGCCATCAGTGATTTGGCAGGGGCTTCACCCCTCCACTTT. The genes are TRBV10-3 and TRBJ1-6; a possible D gene is TRBD1 (6 bases). The germline V and J ends were trimmed by 3 bases and 9 bases, with 12 bases remaining between them. The CDR3 runs to 14 residues. Germline CDR1 is ENHRY and CDR2 is SYGVKD.